This TCR beta chain came from a study of blood T cells in healthy people across ages. A second roughly 6 to 12 cycle PCR used barcoded and J-beta primers. TCRdb passed the 5' RACE reads through MiXCR, listing each CDR3 protein once. The sample includes approximately 770,000 distinct CDR3 sequences, roughly 50% of them seen just once. The material sequenced was blood. This TCR was sampled from a man aged 30-40 years in good health.

As DNA, the CDR3 is TGCAGTGCTAGCGGCCAGGGACTAGCGGGATCGAATAAACAATACGAGCAGTACTTC. It specifies CSASGQGLAGSNKQYEQYF. The chain joins TRBV20-1 to TRBJ2-7, with 13 positions matching TRBD2. The germline V gene has CDR1 DFQATT and CDR2 SNEGSKA (reference sequence). The J segment lost 4 bases and the V segment lost 3 bases, leaving 18 bases of the junction unmatched. The CDR3 loop spans 19 amino acids.